The T cell receptor beta chain described here comes from a study of CD8 T cells in ankylosing spondylitis. Study-level points and caveats: Roughly 8 highly homologous variants made up a TCR beta motif that seemed to typify ankylosing spondylitis blood. Matched ankylosing spondylitis synovial fluid reportedly contained a significantly enriched population of disease-linked clones.

MiXCR, applied by TCRdb to the 5' RACE reads, yields one record per CDR3 protein. This table holds 380,000 or so distinct CDR3 sequences, approximately 22% found once. This CDR3 has 12 amino acids. Trimming took off 2 bases at V and 5 bases at J, with 6 bases between the two ends. Germline assignment: CDR1 LNHDA and CDR2 SQIVND (reference sequence). This clonotype turned up a few times. What it recognizes is unknown. This chain links TRBV19 with TRBJ1-1; D call uncertain. This TCR came from a male donor with ankylosing spondylitis or in good health (not recorded which). The sequencing input was blood, either unsorted or a sorted T cell fraction (not recorded which). CDR3 sequence (DNA): TGTGCCAGTAGTATACTCGGGACTGAAGCTTTCTTT. It codes for CASSILGTEAFF.